Below, 18 T cell receptor beta chains from the same sample are listed, as sequenced in a study of tumor and adjacent non-tumor tissue in lung cancer. TCRbeta libraries were built with three rounds of nested PCR, modified from ARM-PCR. TCRdb re-called the multiplex PCR reads through MiXCR, storing one row per CDR3 protein. The data contain some 100,000 distinct CDR3 sequences, 65% of them singletons. RNA was extracted from bulk tissue without any cell sorting. This non-tumor lung sample came from over 3 cm beyond the tumor edge. Sample: distant non-tumor lung tissue. These receptors all stem from a young man with non-small cell lung cancer.

About this clonotype: Since the CDR3 does not end with the conserved phenylalanine or tryptophan, this likely comes from a read error. The V and J genes are TRBV6-6 and TRBJ2-2, with D possibly TRBD1 on 5 matching bases. The CDR3 contains 15 residues. Germline CDR1 and CDR2: MNHNY and SVGAGI (reference sequence). Trimming removed 0 bases from V and 7 bases from J, with 12 bases in between. The CDR3 DNA sequence: TGTGCCAGCAGTTACTCGAAAGGGGTTAACGGGGAGCTGTTTCTT. Residues: CASSYSKGVNGELFL.

This clonotype has more than one count but fewer than ten. A much larger clone is a single base away; this may be a read error. The chain's CDR3 is CASRRTGASTGTQYF. The DNA for the CDR3 is TGTGCCAGCAGAAGGACAGGGGCCAGCACAGGTACGCAGTATTTT. The rearrangement joins TRBV7-3 to TRBJ2-3; TRBD1 agrees at 9 bases. Germline assignment: CDR1 SGHTA and CDR2 FQGTGA. The CDR3 runs to 15 residues.

A few counts support this clonotype. A read error may explain this, as a much larger clone is one base away. The chain is built from TRBV5-6 and TRBJ2-6; TRBD1 matches 9 bases. This CDR3 has 18 residues. The germline gives CDR1 SGHDT, CDR2 YYEEEE. V gave up 6 bases and J gave up 0 bases; unmatched junction bases: 10. The CDR3 DNA reads TGTGCCAGCATCTGGACAGGGGTATACGGCTCTGGGGCCAACGTCCTGACTTTC. Its protein product is CASIWTGVYGSGANVLTF.

For this clonotype: Germline and junction disagree at one end, which may indicate a read error. The rearrangement links TRBV4-1 to TRBJ2-7; D assignment may be TRBD1 or TRBD2 (5 bases each). CDR3 length equals 16 residues. In germline, CDR1 is MGHRA, CDR2 YSYEKL. Here the CDR3 reads CASSQGERAIEYEHYF. CDR3 DNA: TGCGCCAGTAGCCAAGGGGAGAGGGCTATTGAGTACGAGCACTACTTC.

To note about this clonotype: The conserved phenylalanine or tryptophan normally closing the CDR3 is absent here, so this likely arose from a read error. This sequence joins TRBV11-2 and TRBJ1-4; D possibly corresponds to TRBD1 (5 bases). Germline V CDR1 and CDR2: SGHAT, FQNNGV. The CDR3 runs 16 residues. CDR3 sequence (DNA): TGTGACAGCAGCTTAGATTCGGGGCAAGCTAATGAAAGACTGTTTTCT. Residues: CDSSLDSGQANERLFS.

The V and J genes are TRBV6-1 and TRBJ1-1; the match to TRBD1 covers 7 bases. This CDR3 comprises 13 residues. The germline V gene has CDR1 MNHNS and CDR2 SASEGT. After removal of 5 bases from V and 3 bases from J, the junction contained 3 bases not matched to a gene. The CDR3 bases are TGTGCCAGCAGTCTCACAGGGGACACTGAAGCTTTCTTT. This sequence encodes CASSLTGDTEAFF.

Details on this clonotype: With a much larger clone just one base away, this may be a read error. The chain has TRBV4-1 and TRBJ2-2; 11 bases are shared with TRBD2. This CDR3 is 19 amino acids long. Germline CDR1 reads MGHRA; CDR2 reads YSYEKL. This CDR3 is CASSQDLLAGGVDTGDLFF. CDR3 DNA: TGCGCCAGCAGCCAAGATCTTCTAGCGGGAGGAGTAGACACCGGGGACCTGTTTTTT.

This chain joins TRBV20-1 and TRBJ2-3; no definite D call. Trimming pared 3 bases from V and 7 bases from J, leaving 17 bases between. Germline V gene lookup returns CDR1 DFQATT and CDR2 SNEGSKA (reference sequence). CDR3 size: 14 residues. Here the CDR3 DNA reads TGCAGTGCTAGCTCTATTAGGGTTGTTAATACGCAGTATTTT. It codes for CSASSIRVVNTQYF.

Regarding this clonotype: The junction differs from germline at one of its ends, possibly a read error. The gene calls are TRBV11-2 and TRBJ2-3; 8 bases match TRBD2. The CDR3 spans 16 residues. Looked up from germline, CDR1 is SGHAT and CDR2 is FQNNGV. CDR3 sequence reads: CASSSGLVGGTDTQYF. CDR3 sequence (DNA): TGTGCAAGCAGCTCGGGACTAGTGGGGGGAACAGATACGCAGTATTTT.

Concerning this clonotype: The CDR3 does not end in the conserved phenylalanine or tryptophan, so this is likely a read error. V and J are TRBV12-3 or TRBV12-4 and TRBJ1-2, with D possibly TRBD1 on 5 matching bases. This CDR3 is built from 11 residues. V dropped 7 bases and J dropped 8 bases, with 11 bases sitting between them. The CDR3 bases are TGTGCCAGCAATCATGGGACCGGCTACACCTTA. This codes for CASNHGTGYTL.

As for this clonotype: The junction shows a germline mismatch at one end, possibly a read error. The chain is built from TRBV4-1 and TRBJ2-7; D is unresolved. Germline lookup yields CDR1 MGHRA and CDR2 YSYEKL. The CDR3 runs 14 residues. CDR3 protein: CAGSQVWLSYEQYF. The CDR3 bases are TGCGCCGGCAGCCAAGTCTGGCTATCCTACGAGCAGTACTTC.

In the case of this clonotype: Germline and junction disagree at one end, which may indicate a read error. The chain couples TRBV4-1 to TRBJ1-1; D unclear. The CDR3 runs to 14 residues. The germline CDR1 and CDR2 sequences are MGHRA and YSYEKL. The CDR3 protein is CASSPRQGNTEVFF. The CDR3 coding sequence is TGCGCCAGCAGCCCTAGACAAGGGAACACTGAAGTTTTCTTT.

The chain carries TRBV7-2 and TRBJ2-7; TRBD2 matches 7 bases. V was pared by 5 bases and J by 4 bases, with 2 bases of the junction left unmatched. Germline V gene lookup returns CDR1 SGHTA and CDR2 FQGNSA. There are 12 residues in the CDR3. CDR3 sequence (DNA): TGTGCCAGCAGCGGACTAGTATACGAGCAGTACTTC. Translating it yields CASSGLVYEQYF.

A few counts support this clonotype. A read error may be the cause here, since a much bigger clone is one base away. V gene TRBV29-1 combines with J gene TRBJ2-7; 10 bases are a match to TRBD1. Trimming cost V 4 bases and J 6 bases; bases outside gene matches: 12. The germline V gene encodes CDR1 SQVTM and CDR2 ANQGSEA. This CDR3 is 15 amino acids long. The CDR3: CSVAIGTGDISEQYF. In nucleotides, the CDR3 is TGCAGCGTTGCAATCGGGACAGGGGATATTTCCGAGCAGTACTTC.

This clonotype was observed a handful of times. This chain connects TRBV5-1 to TRBJ2-2; D remains ambiguous. Germline V gene sequence: CDR1 SGHRS, CDR2 YFSETQ. The V and J ends lost 4 bases and 6 bases respectively, with 13 bases between them. The CDR3 is 14 residues long. The CDR3 sequence: CASSPDPPPGELFF. The CDR3, as DNA: TGCGCCAGCAGCCCGGACCCACCTCCCGGGGAGCTGTTTTTT.

As concerns this clonotype: The conserved closing phenylalanine or tryptophan is absent in this CDR3, likely reflecting a read error. No DNA is shown, since the ends of the CDR3 on it are uncertain; the CDR3 is the one TCRdb lists. The V and J genes are TRBV11-2 and TRBJ2-2; TRBD1 reflects the table's D call only, with no check against the DNA. The CDR3 extends over 14 residues, inclusive of both ends. Germline V gene lookup returns CDR1 SGHAT and CDR2 FQNNGV. The CDR3 protein is CASSFGGQGAELLY.

This clonotype has just a few counts. A clone one base away is much larger, so this may be a read error. This chain uses TRBV20-1 with TRBJ2-7; 8 bases are a match to TRBD1. The V gene's germline CDR1 is DFQATT and CDR2 SNEGSKA (reference sequence). The CDR3 contains 14 residues. J gave up 0 bases and V 1 base, and 2 bases lay outside the gene matches. The CDR3: CSARGTGGSYEQYF. DNA for the CDR3: TGCAGTGCTAGAGGCACAGGGGGCTCCTACGAGCAGTACTTC.

Many counts were recorded for this clonotype. The chain combines TRBV6-2 or TRBV6-3 with TRBJ2-1; D not certain. V was cut by 5 bases and J by 4 bases, with 6 bases left in between. Germline CDR1 reads MNHEY; CDR2 reads SVGEGT. This CDR3 is built from 12 residues. The CDR3, as DNA: TGTGCCAGCAGTGGGCAATACAATGAGCAGTTCTTC. It yields the protein CASSGQYNEQFF.